This is a list of T cell receptor beta chains from one sample in a study of shared T cell receptors in the human thymus. Assay used: immunoSEQ multiplex PCR; TCRdb lists only in-frame clones, some missing. The sample holds 700,000 or so clones, roughly 88% seen once. Separately, the same data were catalogued under a study of human thymus T cells.

Input material: thymocytes. All receptors derive from a girl in the first two years of life with a congenital heart defect. Both conserved end residues are part of each CDR3. The D gene is left open where the match is weak. For some rows the clone size is stated as once, few or many, or as a class when expanded; others skip it.

cdr3_nt: TGTGCCAGCAGCGTAGGAGGAACGGCCTACGAGCAGTACTTC
cdr3_aa: CASSVGGTAYEQYF
j_call: TRBJ2-7
clone_size: -
d_call: -
v_call: TRBV9

cdr3_nt: TGTGCCAGCAGGGGCGGTGGGAGGCCCACTGAAGCTTTCTTT
cdr3_aa: CASRGGGRPTEAFF
j_call: TRBJ1-1
clone_size: -
d_call: -
v_call: TRBV25-1

cdr3_nt: TGCGCCAGCAGCCCACACGACGGGAATAGCAATCAGCCCCAGCATTTT
cdr3_aa: CASSPHDGNSNQPQHF
j_call: TRBJ1-5
clone_size: -
d_call: -
v_call: TRBV4-1

cdr3_nt: TGCGCCAGCAGCCACAGTCCCTACAATGAGCAGTTCTTC
cdr3_aa: CASSHSPYNEQFF
j_call: TRBJ2-1
clone_size: once
d_call: -
v_call: TRBV4-1

cdr3_nt: TGTGCCACCAGCAGAGGAATGAGGGGGGGGTGCACAGATACGCAGTATTTT
cdr3_aa: CATSRGMRGGCTDTQYF
j_call: TRBJ2-3
clone_size: -
d_call: -
v_call: TRBV15

cdr3_nt: TGTGCCAGCAGTCCGACAGTGACCTATGGCTACACCTTC
cdr3_aa: CASSPTVTYGYTF
j_call: TRBJ1-2
clone_size: -
d_call: -
v_call: TRBV28

cdr3_nt: TGTGCCAGCAGCCGCCATTTAGGGGGAGACCATAATTCACCCCTCCACTTT
cdr3_aa: CASSRHLGGDHNSPLHF
j_call: TRBJ1-6
clone_size: few
d_call: -
v_call: TRBV28

cdr3_nt: TGCGCCAGCAGCCATGCCGGAGGGGGCTCCTCTGGAAACACCATATATTTT
cdr3_aa: CASSHAGGGSSGNTIYF
j_call: TRBJ1-3
clone_size: -
d_call: TRBD1
v_call: TRBV4-3

cdr3_nt: TGTGCCAGTAGCTCCCGAACTCTACCACGGTACCAAACTAACTATGGCTACACCTTC
cdr3_aa: CASSSRTLPRYQTNYGYTF
j_call: TRBJ1-2
clone_size: -
d_call: -
v_call: TRBV19

cdr3_nt: TGTGCCAGCAGCGTAGAGCCCTCGGGGGGCGACGAGCAGTACTTC
cdr3_aa: CASSVEPSGGDEQYF
j_call: TRBJ2-7
clone_size: -
d_call: -
v_call: TRBV9

cdr3_nt: TGTGCCAGCACCCCCAACGGAGGAAATGAGCAGTTCTTC
cdr3_aa: CASTPNGGNEQFF
j_call: TRBJ2-1
clone_size: -
d_call: -
v_call: TRBV5-6

cdr3_nt: TGTGCCAGCAGTTTGAAGGGACGGGAGGAAAGGAATCAGCCCCAGCATTTT
cdr3_aa: CASSLKGREERNQPQHF
j_call: TRBJ1-5
clone_size: once
d_call: -
v_call: TRBV5-5

cdr3_nt: TGTGCCAGCAGCTCTGACAGGGGTGTTCCCTACGAGCAGTACTTC
cdr3_aa: CASSSDRGVPYEQYF
j_call: TRBJ2-7
clone_size: -
d_call: TRBD1
v_call: TRBV7-2

cdr3_nt: TGTGCCAGCAGCTTAGTGCCCCCGCTCAGACTAGCGGGGTACAATGAGCAGTTCTTC
cdr3_aa: CASSLVPPLRLAGYNEQFF
j_call: TRBJ2-1
clone_size: -
d_call: TRBD2
v_call: TRBV11-2

cdr3_nt: TGTGCCAGTAGTAGGACCCGGGACAAAACCTACGAGCAGTACTTC
cdr3_aa: CASSRTRDKTYEQYF
j_call: TRBJ2-7
clone_size: -
d_call: -
v_call: TRBV19

cdr3_nt: TGTGCCAGCAGTTTTTTAAGGGGGCGTGGGTCCAAAAACATTCAGTACTTC
cdr3_aa: CASSFLRGRGSKNIQYF
j_call: TRBJ2-4
clone_size: -
d_call: TRBD1
v_call: TRBV28

cdr3_nt: TGTGCCAGCAGTGATCCGGGGGGCTTAGCGGGAGCCAAAAACATTCAGTACTTC
cdr3_aa: CASSDPGGLAGAKNIQYF
j_call: TRBJ2-4
clone_size: few
d_call: -
v_call: TRBV6-1

cdr3_nt: TGTGCTAGTGGTCCAGGGGGATTGGGGGGCTACACCTTC
cdr3_aa: CASGPGGLGGYTF
j_call: TRBJ1-2
clone_size: -
d_call: TRBD1
v_call: TRBV12-5

cdr3_nt: TGTGCCAGCAACAAGCGGGGGGCAGGTTCCTACGAGCAGTACTTC
cdr3_aa: CASNKRGAGSYEQYF
j_call: TRBJ2-7
clone_size: -
d_call: TRBD2
v_call: TRBV13

cdr3_nt: TGTGCCAGTAGTATTTTACAGGGTAGTGAAAAACTGTTTTTT
cdr3_aa: CASSILQGSEKLFF
j_call: TRBJ1-4
clone_size: -
d_call: -
v_call: TRBV19

cdr3_nt: TGTGCCAGCAGTTCAGCGCGACAGGGCTGGAAGGGCTACACCTTC
cdr3_aa: CASSSARQGWKGYTF
j_call: TRBJ1-2
clone_size: -
d_call: TRBD1
v_call: TRBV28

cdr3_nt: TGTGCCGGCAGTCTTACAGGGGGCGCCGGGGGTTTTACCTCTGGGGCCAACGTCCTGACTTTC
cdr3_aa: CAGSLTGGAGGFTSGANVLTF
j_call: TRBJ2-6
clone_size: -
d_call: TRBD1
v_call: TRBV27

cdr3_nt: TGTGCCAGCAGCCGGACTGAGAACACTGAAGCTTTCTTT
cdr3_aa: CASSRTENTEAFF
j_call: TRBJ1-1
clone_size: -
d_call: -
v_call: TRBV7-3

cdr3_nt: TGTGCCAGCAGTTACTCCCGGGGGAGCTATGGCTACACCTTC
cdr3_aa: CASSYSRGSYGYTF
j_call: TRBJ1-2
clone_size: -
d_call: -
v_call: TRBV6-6

cdr3_nt: TGTGCCAGCAGCTCGTTGCGGGGTTTTAGCTCCTACGAGCAGTACTTC
cdr3_aa: CASSSLRGFSSYEQYF
j_call: TRBJ2-7
clone_size: -
d_call: -
v_call: TRBV11-1

cdr3_nt: TGCGCCAGCAGCTTGGCCTGGGACAGACTGTATAATTCACCCCTCCACTTT
cdr3_aa: CASSLAWDRLYNSPLHF
j_call: TRBJ1-6
clone_size: -
d_call: TRBD1
v_call: TRBV5-1

cdr3_nt: TGTGCCAGCAGCTACCAAACCGGGACAGCTGATTCACCCCTCCACTTT
cdr3_aa: CASSYQTGTADSPLHF
j_call: TRBJ1-6
clone_size: -
d_call: TRBD1
v_call: TRBV7-9

cdr3_nt: TGTGCCAGCAGCAAACGACAGGGCGGCGAGCAGTACTTC
cdr3_aa: CASSKRQGGEQYF
j_call: TRBJ2-7
clone_size: -
d_call: -
v_call: TRBV21-1

cdr3_nt: TGCGCCAGCAGCCACTTAACACAGGGCGGCTATGGCTACACCTTC
cdr3_aa: CASSHLTQGGYGYTF
j_call: TRBJ1-2
clone_size: -
d_call: -
v_call: TRBV4-1

cdr3_nt: TGTGCCAGCAGCCCCCGCGGGACAGAGGGGCACGAGCAGTACTTC
cdr3_aa: CASSPRGTEGHEQYF
j_call: TRBJ2-7
clone_size: -
d_call: -
v_call: TRBV9

cdr3_nt: TGTGCCAGCAGCTCAAATCTTAGTGCGTCGAGCAATCAGCCCCAGCATTTT
cdr3_aa: CASSSNLSASSNQPQHF
j_call: TRBJ1-5
clone_size: -
d_call: -
v_call: TRBV7-9

cdr3_nt: TGTGCCAGCAGTTTATTAGGCCGACAGAACACCGGGGAGCTGTTTTTT
cdr3_aa: CASSLLGRQNTGELFF
j_call: TRBJ2-2
clone_size: -
d_call: -
v_call: TRBV27

cdr3_nt: TGTGCCAGCAGCTCCCTATATCCAGGGAAGTCGAACTACGAGCAGTACTTC
cdr3_aa: CASSSLYPGKSNYEQYF
j_call: TRBJ2-7
clone_size: -
d_call: -
v_call: TRBV9

cdr3_nt: TGTGCCAGTAGTTCGGGACAGGGAATTACCTACGAGCAGTACTTC
cdr3_aa: CASSSGQGITYEQYF
j_call: TRBJ2-7
clone_size: -
d_call: TRBD1
v_call: TRBV19

cdr3_nt: TGTGCCAGCAGTGACTCGGGATTGCAAGGAGGAGGCTACACCTTC
cdr3_aa: CASSDSGLQGGGYTF
j_call: TRBJ1-2
clone_size: -
d_call: -
v_call: TRBV6-4

cdr3_nt: TGTGCCAGCAGCTTAAATCAGCGGGACAGGGACTTC
cdr3_aa: CASSLNQRDRDF
j_call: TRBJ2-7
clone_size: -
d_call: TRBD1
v_call: TRBV13